This T cell receptor (beta chain) derives from a study of blood T cells in healthy people across ages. V dropped 4 bases and J dropped 10 bases, with 12 bases sitting between them. The CDR3 is made up of 11 amino acids. CDR1 and CDR2 from the germline V gene are DFQATT and SNEGSKA (reference sequence). For the second PCR, which ran for 7 to 11 cycles, a sample-barcoded 5' primer and a J-beta primer mix were used. TCRdb fed the 5' RACE reads into MiXCR, producing one record per CDR3 protein. The sample includes hundreds of thousands of distinct CDR3 sequences, 55% to 75% of them seen just once. This clonotype was seen a few times. The people who gave samples were healthy Caucasians from Russia, aged roughly 6 to 100.

This chain connects TRBV20-1 to TRBJ2-3; no reliable D call. The sequenced sample consisted of blood. This receptor was obtained from a man under 40 in good health. The CDR3, as DNA: TGCAGTGCTACCCCAAGTGATCCGCAGTATTTT. It translates to CSATPSDPQYF.